The 21 T cell receptor beta chains below all came from one sample that was sequenced in a study of vaccination and CD4 T cells after COVID-19 (dated by TCRdb to 2021 to 2024). Antigens of these TCRs are unknown. The library was prepared using PCR. TCRdb names Illumina iSeq 100 as the instrument used. DNA from cultured CD4+ T cells was subjected to TCR sequencing with the Oncomine TCR Beta short-read assay at the Johns Hopkins FTIC core. TCRdb itself trimmed the public reads at Q25 with fastp, ran MiXCR and retained productive beta chains. Under each unique CDR3 protein, matching rows form one entry showing the most common genes and DNA. Within this sample are some 20,000 distinct CDR3 sequences, with 43% of them counted one time only. 14% of the sample goes to the ten largest clones. This sample's treatment or condition label indicates: approximately nine-day PBMC culture with coronavirus spike peptide pools or control peptides (ViraFEST assay).

Input material: CD4+ T cells from blood, cultured in vitro. The source is a human donor who had recovered from COVID-19.

The chain carries TRBV6-4 and TRBJ2-2; D might be TRBD1 or TRBD2, each matching 6 bases. The CDR3 totals 16 residues. The V end lost 0 bases, the J end lost 5 bases, and 13 bases lay between the germline ends. The germline V gene has CDR1 MRHNA and CDR2 SNTAGT. The CDR3 loop reads CASSDSWGAGTGELFF. The CDR3 coding sequence is TGTGCCAGCAGTGACTCTTGGGGGGCTGGAACCGGGGAGCTGTTTTTT.

The chain couples TRBV7-3 to TRBJ2-7; D is perhaps TRBD2 (5 bases). The germline V gene has CDR1 SGHTA and CDR2 FQGTGA. The CDR3 is 16 residues long. V was shortened by 1 base and J by 0 bases, with 13 bases between the two germline ends. In nucleotides, the CDR3 is TGTGCCAGCAGCTTAAACGGGGAAGGGCGCTCCTACGAGCAGTACTTC. As protein: CASSLNGEGRSYEQYF. Complete variable domain (other parts from reference TRBV7-3 and TRBJ2-7): GAGVSQTPSNKVTEKGKYVELRCDPISGHTALYWYRQSLGQGPEFLIYFQGTGAADDSGLPNDRFFAVRPEGSVSTLKIQRTERGDSAVYLCASSLNGEGRSYEQYFGPGTRLTVT.

This chain joins TRBV5-1 and TRBJ2-7, with TRBD1 identical over 7 bases. Per the germline V gene, CDR1 is SGHRS and CDR2 is YFSETQ. This CDR3 is built from 14 residues. V dropped 5 bases and J dropped 2; count of bases not matched to a gene: 7. The CDR3 DNA reads TGCGCCAGCAGGATTGGACAGGCCACCTACGAGCAGTACTTC. Its translation is CASRIGQATYEQYF.

This clonotype was observed a few times. V gene TRBV6-1 combines with J gene TRBJ1-5; D uncertain. V was clipped by 6 bases and J by 0 bases, with 6 bases between them. The CDR3 loop spans 13 amino acids. The V gene's germline CDR1 is MNHNS and CDR2 SASEGT. CDR3 bases: TGTGCCAGCAGGGCGGATAGCAATCAGCCCCAGCATTTT. This translates into CASRADSNQPQHF.

V gene TRBV20-1 combines with J gene TRBJ2-7; TRBD2 matches 14 bases. Germline values: CDR1 DFQATT, CDR2 SNEGSKA (reference sequence). The CDR3 loop spans 15 amino acids. The trim removed 4 bases at V and 0 bases at J, leaving 2 bases unmatched. In DNA form, the CDR3 reads TGCAGTGCTACGGGACTAGCGGGGGCCTCCTACGAGCAGTACTTC. It encodes CSATGLAGASYEQYF.

In its sample, this clonotype was seen a few times. The chain has TRBV7-9 and TRBJ1-6; 10 nucleotides align to TRBD1. Germline-derived CDR1 and CDR2 are SEHNR and FQNEAQ (reference sequence). CDR3 length: 15 amino acids. V lost 5 bases, J lost 7 bases, and 5 bases stayed unmatched. The CDR3, as DNA: TGTGCCAGCAGCCCGGGACAGGGGACCAATTCACCCCTCCACTTT. As protein: CASSPGQGTNSPLHF.

The count of this clonotype is one. This chain connects TRBV10-3 to TRBJ2-1, with D tentatively TRBD2 (6 bases). V was trimmed by 10 bases and J by 11 bases, leaving 18 bases between them. This CDR3 comprises 12 residues. From germline, CDR1 is ENHRY and CDR2 SYGVKD. Here the CDR3 DNA reads TGTGCCACCAGCTCGGATACTAGCCAGCAGTTCTTC. It translates to CATSSDTSQQFF.

The chain couples TRBV6-1 to TRBJ2-1, with TRBD2 as a possible D gene (6 bases). Germline assignment: CDR1 MNHNS and CDR2 SASEGT. The length of the CDR3 is 15 residues. The V gene lost 5 bases and the J gene lost 6 bases, with 17 bases spanning the gap. DNA for the CDR3: TGTGCCAGCAGTCTAATACTGGGAGGCCCCAATGAGCAGTTCTTC. Translating it yields CASSLILGGPNEQFF.

J is TRBJ2-2 and V is TRBV12-3 or TRBV12-4; 7 bases are a match to TRBD2. After removal of 6 bases from V and 6 bases from J, the junction contained 10 bases not matched to a gene. The CDR3 extends over 15 amino acids. CDR3 bases: TGTGCCAGCAGGGCCCCGGCGGGAGAGGCCGGGGAGCTGTTTTTT. Translation: CASRAPAGEAGELFF.

J is TRBJ2-7 and V is TRBV29-1, with D possibly being TRBD1 or TRBD2 (5 bases each). With 6 bases removed from V and 9 bases from J, the gap between germline ends came to 27 bases. CDR3 length: 15 residues. Germline loops: CDR1 SQVTM, CDR2 ANQGSEA. CDR3 region: CSVAERGVVTGGQYF. The CDR3 DNA is TGCAGCGTAGCCGAAAGGGGAGTTGTAACGGGTGGGCAGTACTTC.

This clonotype was detected a few times. This sequence joins TRBV11-2 and TRBJ2-7, with D possibly being TRBD1 (6 bases). CDR3 length: 14 amino acids. CDR1 is SGHAT, CDR2 FQNNGV, per germline. Trimming removed 9 bases from V and 3 bases from J, with 18 bases in between. CDR3 amino acids: CASGGPGADYEQYF. CDR3 nucleotides: TGTGCCAGTGGAGGCCCAGGGGCGGACTACGAGCAGTACTTC.

Only a few counts were recorded for this clonotype. V gene TRBV30 combines with J gene TRBJ2-7; possibly TRBD1 for D (5 bases). V lost 4 bases to trimming and J lost 2 bases, with 15 bases between them. This CDR3 spans 14 amino acids. CDR1 is GTSNPN and CDR2 is SVGIG in the germline V gene (reference sequence). In nucleotides, the CDR3 is TGTGCCTGGACCCTAAAGGGGCTTCCCTACGAGCAGTACTTC. Translation: CAWTLKGLPYEQYF.

This clonotype was found a few times. The chain couples TRBV4-1 to TRBJ1-5; D perhaps matches TRBD1 (6 bases). The V and J ends lost 2 bases and 5 bases respectively, with 16 bases between them. The CDR3 extends over 16 amino acids. The germline gives CDR1 MGHRA, CDR2 YSYEKL. CDR3 DNA: TGCGCCAGCAGCCAAATTAGGGGGGCATCGGATCAGCCCCAGCATTTT. This encodes CASSQIRGASDQPQHF.

The chain is built from TRBV28 and TRBJ2-3, with 9 bases lining up with TRBD2. Germline V CDR1 and CDR2: MDHEN, SYDVKM. This CDR3 comprises 18 residues. V gave up 1 base and J gave up 0 bases; unmatched junction bases: 8. The CDR3 sequence: CASSLYLLAGASTDTQYF. The DNA of the CDR3 is TGTGCCAGCAGTTTATACCTTTTAGCGGGAGCTAGCACAGATACGCAGTATTTT. The full variable domain, in which reference TRBV28 and TRBJ2-3 provide the parts outside the CDR3, is DVKVTQSSRYLVKRTGEKVFLECVQDMDHENMFWYRQDPGLGLRLIYFSYDVKMKEKGDIPEGYSVSREKKERFSLILESASTNQTSMYLCASSLYLLAGASTDTQYFGPGTRLTVL.

The CDR3 region has the DNA TGCGCCAGCAGCTTGGGGCCGGGACTACACAATGAGCAGTTCTTC. Protein product: CASSLGPGLHNEQFF. The chain combines TRBV5-1 with TRBJ2-1; 7 nucleotides line up with TRBD2. Unmatched junction bases numbered 5, after V lost 0 bases and J lost 5 bases. Germline CDR1 reads SGHRS; CDR2 reads YFSETQ. The CDR3 runs to 15 residues.

Only a few counts were recorded for this clonotype. The chain recombines TRBV28 with TRBJ2-5; 14 bases line up with TRBD2. V lost 5 bases to trimming and J lost 3 bases; unmatched junction nucleotides: 2. Germline values: CDR1 MDHEN, CDR2 SYDVKM. The length of the CDR3 is 15 residues. The CDR3 region is CASSGLAGGKETQYF. DNA for the CDR3: TGTGCCAGCAGTGGACTAGCGGGGGGTAAAGAGACCCAGTACTTC.

A single count supports this clonotype. The chain has TRBV7-3 and TRBJ2-7; D may be TRBD1 (6 bases). V was shortened by 4 bases and J by 7 bases, with 14 bases between the two germline ends. The CDR3 totals 13 residues. In germline, CDR1 is SGHTA, CDR2 FQGTGA. The CDR3, as DNA: TGTGCCAGCAGCTCACAGGGCTGGGGAGAGCAGTACTTC. This sequence encodes CASSSQGWGEQYF.

The V call is TRBV7-9, the J call TRBJ2-1; the match to TRBD2 covers 8 bases. CDR3 length equals 16 residues. V was pared by 5 bases and J by 0 bases, with 6 bases of the junction left unmatched. Per the germline V gene, CDR1 is SEHNR and CDR2 is FQNEAQ (reference sequence). CDR3 loop: CASSRKSGSSYNEQFF. CDR3 DNA: TGTGCCAGCAGCCGTAAAAGCGGGAGCTCCTACAATGAGCAGTTCTTC.

The rearrangement links TRBV2 to TRBJ2-5, with 7 bases matching TRBD2. Per germline, CDR1 SNHLY and CDR2 FYNNEI. This CDR3 region has 17 residues. Unmatched junction bases numbered 10, after V lost 1 base and J lost 2 bases. The CDR3 DNA reads as TGTGCCAGCAGTGAAGGGGCGGGAGTCACTTTTCAAGAGACCCAGTACTTC. This sequence encodes CASSEGAGVTFQETQYF.

This sequence joins TRBV20-1 and TRBJ2-3, with 7 bases matching TRBD2. Germline trimming cut 0 bases from V and 0 bases from J; bases unmatched to any gene: 6. The CDR3 has 16 residues. Germline V gene data show CDR1 as DFQATT and CDR2 as SNEGSKA (reference sequence). CDR3 DNA: TGCAGTGCTAGAGACCATCTAGCGGCAAGCACAGATACGCAGTATTTT. The encoded protein is CSARDHLAASTDTQYF.

The CDR3 sequence is CASSIKVHEQFF. CDR3 DNA: TGTGCCAGTAGTATAAAGGTCCATGAGCAGTTCTTC. This rearrangement joins TRBV19 to TRBJ2-1; no definite D call. This CDR3 has 12 amino acids. From germline, CDR1 is LNHDA and CDR2 SQIVND (reference sequence). The V gene lost 2 bases and the J gene lost 8 bases, with 7 bases spanning the gap.